The 24 T cell receptor beta chains below were found in one sample sequenced in a study of control samples from healthy donors and cancer patients. Assay used: immunoSEQ multiplex PCR; TCRdb lists only in-frame clones, some missing. The top ten clones hold about 0.91% of a sample with over 55,000 clones, 91% of them seen once. Sequencing was carried out using PBMCs. These receptors were taken from a man aged 25-45 years with colorectal cancer.

The V call is TRBV28, the J call TRBJ1-3; the match to TRBD1 covers 7 bases. V shed 6 bases and J 1 base; nucleotides not matched to a gene: 3. Germline V lookup: CDR1 MDHEN, CDR2 SYDVKM. This CDR3 spans 14 amino acids. The CDR3 sequence is CASSRQGSGNTIYF. In DNA form, the CDR3 reads TGTGCCAGCAGCCGACAGGGATCTGGAAACACCATATATTTT.

The V and J genes are TRBV4-2 and TRBJ1-2; D perhaps matches TRBD1 (6 bases). CDR1 and CDR2 (germline): LGHNA, YNFKEQ. The germline V and J ends were trimmed by 2 bases and 6 bases, with 22 bases remaining between them. CDR3 size: 17 residues. The CDR3 DNA sequence: TGTGCCAGCAGCCAACTCACTCCGGGGGCGGAAAAGGATGGCTACACCTTC. Translation: CASSQLTPGAEKDGYTF.

This chain joins TRBV30 and TRBJ2-3; 10 bases align to TRBD2. Trimming took 2 bases from V and 4 from J; bases not matched to a gene: 0. This CDR3 contains 13 residues. Germline CDR1 and CDR2: GTSNPN and SVGIG (reference sequence). CDR3 nucleotides: TGTGCCTGGAGTAGCGGGGGGGCAGATACGCAGTATTTT. Its translation is CAWSSGGADTQYF. The full variable domain, in which reference TRBV30 and TRBJ2-3 provide the parts outside the CDR3, is SQTIHQWPATLVQPVGSPLSLECTVEGTSNPNLYWYRQAAGRGLQLLFYSVGIGQISSEVPQNLSASRPQDRQFILSSKKLLLSDSGFYLCAWSSGGADTQYFGPGTRLTVL.

This clone was counted a single time. The genes are TRBV5-4 and TRBJ1-1; 8 positions match TRBD1. Trimming cost V 4 bases and J 4 bases; bases outside gene matches: 3. This CDR3 is 13 amino acids long. The germline V gene has CDR1 SGHNT and CDR2 YYREEE (reference sequence). CDR3 DNA: TGTGCCAGCAGCCTAGACAGGGGCACTGAAGCTTTCTTT. This translates into CASSLDRGTEAFF. Using reference TRBV5-4 and TRBJ1-1 for the parts outside the CDR3, the full variable domain is ETGVTQSPTHLIKTRGQQVTLRCSSQSGHNTVSWYQQALGQGPQFIFQYYREEENGRGNFPPRFSGLQFPNYSSELNVNALELDDSALYLCASSLDRGTEAFFGQGTRLTVV.

This rearrangement joins TRBV5-1 to TRBJ2-3; D gene ambiguous. The CDR3 covers 14 residues. V was shortened by 4 bases and J by 0 bases, with 9 bases between the two germline ends. Germline V gene data show CDR1 as SGHRS and CDR2 as YFSETQ. The CDR3 protein is CASSPLVSTDTQYF. Here the CDR3 DNA reads TGCGCCAGCAGCCCTCTGGTAAGCACAGATACGCAGTATTTT.

The chain carries TRBV5-8 and TRBJ1-1, with 11 bases identical to TRBD1. The length of the CDR3 is 15 residues. Losses at the gene ends were 2 bases for V and 4 bases for J; bases not matched to a gene: 4. Looked up from germline, CDR1 is SGHTS and CDR2 is YDEGEE. The CDR3 sequence: CASSFSGTGGTEAFF. As DNA, the CDR3 is TGTGCCAGCAGCTTCTCCGGGACAGGGGGCACTGAAGCTTTCTTT.

The chain links TRBV7-9 to TRBJ2-1; either TRBD1 or TRBD2 may supply D (5 bases each). CDR1 SEHNR and CDR2 FQNEAQ come from the germline V gene (reference sequence). V was cut by 3 bases and J by 9 bases, with 18 bases left in between. The CDR3 covers 15 residues. For the CDR3, the DNA is TGTGCCAGCAGCTTCATCTCCGGGGCCACTAGTGAGCAGTTCTTC. Translation: CASSFISGATSEQFF. The whole variable domain, filled in from reference TRBV7-9 and TRBJ2-1, reads DTGVSQNPRHKITKRGQNVTFRCDPISEHNRLYWYRQTLGQGPEFLTYFQNEAQLEKSRLLSDRFSAERPKGSFSTLEIQRTEQGDSAMYLCASSFISGATSEQFFGPGTRLTVL.

This clone appeared a single time. The chain joins TRBV29-1 to TRBJ1-5; D gene unclear. V was shortened by 4 bases and J by 1 base, with 5 bases between the two germline ends. This CDR3 comprises 12 residues. Per the germline V gene, CDR1 is SQVTM and CDR2 is ANQGSEA. CDR3 sequence: CSVAGSNQPQHF. CDR3 DNA: TGCAGCGTTGCGGGGAGCAATCAGCCCCAGCATTTT.

The chain is built from TRBV5-1 and TRBJ2-1; D is ambiguous. Germline V gives CDR1 SGHRS, CDR2 YFSETQ. Trimming took off 1 base at V and 5 bases at J, with 10 bases between the two ends. The CDR3 contains 14 residues. The CDR3 protein is CASSLFPGDNEQFF. DNA of the CDR3: TGCGCCAGCAGCTTGTTTCCAGGTGACAATGAGCAGTTCTTC.

V and J are TRBV25-1 and TRBJ1-4, with D possibly matching TRBD1 (5 bases). The CDR3 totals 12 residues. Between the trimmed V and J ends, which lost 6 bases and 7 bases, there was a span of 9 bases. CDR1 is MGHDK and CDR2 is SYGVNS in the germline V gene. The CDR3 nucleotides read TGTGCCAGCAGCTTTGGGGGTGAAAAACTGTTTTTT. It codes for CASSFGGEKLFF. The full variable domain, rest sourced from reference TRBV25-1 and TRBJ1-4, is EADIYQTPRYLVIGTGKKITLECSQTMGHDKMYWYQQDPGMELHLIHYSYGVNSTEKGDLSSESTVSRIRTEHFPLTLESARPSHTSQYLCASSFGGEKLFFGSGTQLSVL.

V usage is TRBV2 and J usage is TRBJ2-1; 8 bases map to TRBD1. After removal of 7 bases from V and 4 bases from J, the junction contained 6 bases not matched to a gene. The CDR3 is 14 amino acids. Germline-derived CDR1 and CDR2 are SNHLY and FYNNEI. CDR3 bases: TGTGCCAGCAACCGGGGACAGGCGTACAATGAGCAGTTCTTC. It translates to CASNRGQAYNEQFF.

The V gene is TRBV3-1 (or the pseudogene TRBV3-2), the J gene TRBJ2-3; 9 nucleotides align to TRBD1. The V gene's germline CDR1 is LGHDT and CDR2 YNNKEL (reference sequence). The V and J ends lost 1 base and 4 bases, in that order; junction bases with no gene match: 9. The CDR3 is 17 residues long. The CDR3 DNA reads as TGTGCCAGCAGCCAAGCCCTCCCCAACAGGGGGCCAGATACGCAGTATTTT. Translation gives CASSQALPNRGPDTQYF.

The chain employs TRBV28 and TRBJ2-1; perhaps TRBD1 as D (6 bases). The CDR3 totals 14 residues. With 5 bases removed from V and 6 bases from J, the gap between germline ends came to 14 bases. Germline V gene data show CDR1 as MDHEN and CDR2 as SYDVKM. CDR3 loop: CASSKRRDINEQFF. The CDR3 bases are TGTGCCAGCAGTAAGCGCCGGGACATCAATGAGCAGTTCTTC.

The chain employs TRBV13 and TRBJ2-7; 7 bases map to TRBD2. There are 14 residues in the CDR3. J gave up 6 bases and V 7 bases, and 12 bases lay outside the gene matches. Germline CDR1 reads PRHDT; CDR2 reads FYEKMQ (reference sequence). CDR3: CASTRGGSLREQYF. CDR3 sequence (DNA): TGTGCCAGCACTCGGGGAGGGTCCCTCCGCGAGCAGTACTTC.

This clone is a singleton in its sample. This chain joins TRBV4-3 and TRBJ1-1; D remains ambiguous. Germline-derived CDR1 and CDR2 are LGHNA and YSLEER. Trimming removed 0 bases from V and 8 bases from J, with 19 bases in between. This CDR3 contains 16 residues. Written as DNA, the CDR3 is TGCGCCAGCAGCCAAGATGGGGAGAATACCCGTGGCGAAGCTTTCTTT. Translation gives CASSQDGENTRGEAFF.

This clone has only one observation. This sequence joins TRBV5-6 and TRBJ2-7; tentatively, D is TRBD1 or TRBD2 (5 bases each). V was pared by 5 bases and J by 1 base, with 10 bases between. Looked up from germline, CDR1 is SGHDT and CDR2 is YYEEEE. The CDR3 covers 13 residues. CDR3 protein: CASSPGASYEQYV. CDR3 DNA sequence: TGTGCCAGCAGTCCCGGGGCTTCCTACGAGCAGTACGTC.

This clone was detected only once. The V call is TRBV4-3, the J call TRBJ1-4; maybe TRBD1 (6 bases). Germline loops: CDR1 LGHNA, CDR2 YSLEER. Trimming pared 3 bases from V and 7 bases from J, leaving 15 bases between. This CDR3 comprises 15 residues. CDR3 protein: CASSHVGTRGEKLFF. The CDR3 nucleotides are TGCGCCAGCAGCCATGTCGGGACCAGGGGTGAAAAACTGTTTTTT.

This CDR3 reads CASAQGRELFF. In DNA, the CDR3 is TGTGCCAGCGCTCAAGGGCGGGAGCTGTTTTTT. The chain carries TRBV12-3 or TRBV12-4 and TRBJ2-2; unclear D gene. Trimming left V 8 bases short and J 9 bases short, with 10 bases between. This CDR3 comprises 11 residues.

This clone showed up just once. The chain employs TRBV2 and TRBJ2-7, with a weak D call TRBD1 (6 bases). V was shortened by 0 bases and J by 0 bases, with 9 bases between the two germline ends. Germline CDR1 SNHLY, CDR2 FYNNEI. This CDR3 has 15 residues. The CDR3, as DNA: TGTGCCAGCAGTGAAGCGCGACAGGCCTCCTACGAGCAGTACTTC. Protein product: CASSEARQASYEQYF.

This rearrangement joins TRBV7-9 to TRBJ2-2; 10 bases map to TRBD2. Per germline, CDR1 SEHNR and CDR2 FQNEAQ (reference sequence). V was pared by 5 bases and J by 3 bases, with 6 bases of the junction left unmatched. This CDR3 has 16 residues. CDR3 DNA sequence: TGTGCCAGCAGCACCACTAGCGGGGTATACACCGGGGAGCTGTTTTTT. This codes for CASSTTSGVYTGELFF.

The chain joins TRBV27 to TRBJ2-3; 8 bases are a match to TRBD2. This CDR3 has 16 amino acids. From germline, CDR1 is MNHEY and CDR2 SMNVEV (reference sequence). V shed 4 bases and J 5 bases; nucleotides not matched to a gene: 11. CDR3 DNA sequence: TGTGCCAGCAGTTGGGGCGGGGGGTATCGGGGAGATACGCAGTATTTT. This gives the protein CASSWGGGYRGDTQYF.

The rearrangement links TRBV12-3 or TRBV12-4 to TRBJ2-5; no firm D call. The CDR3 has 13 amino acids. The V end lost 3 bases, the J end lost 0 bases, and 5 bases lay between the germline ends. The CDR3, as DNA: TGTGCCAGCAGTTTTGAGTACCAAGAGACCCAGTACTTC. Amino acid sequence: CASSFEYQETQYF.

The genes are TRBV7-9 and TRBJ1-2, with TRBD1 as a possible D gene (5 bases). Germline V gene lookup returns CDR1 SEHNR and CDR2 FQNEAQ (reference sequence). The V and J ends lost 5 bases and 4 bases respectively, with 14 bases between them. This CDR3 contains 14 residues. This CDR3 is CASSAGGEIYGYTF. The CDR3 nucleotides are TGTGCCAGCAGCGCCGGGGGAGAGATCTATGGCTACACCTTC.

The sample holds one count of this clone. The chain has TRBV28 and TRBJ1-5, with 8 bases matching TRBD1. J gave up 6 bases and V 2 bases, and 6 bases lay outside the gene matches. In germline, CDR1 is MDHEN, CDR2 SYDVKM. CDR3 size: 15 residues. The DNA for the CDR3 is TGTGCCAGCAGTTTAGTCGGACAGGGCGTTCAGCCCCAGCATTTT. It yields the protein CASSLVGQGVQPQHF.